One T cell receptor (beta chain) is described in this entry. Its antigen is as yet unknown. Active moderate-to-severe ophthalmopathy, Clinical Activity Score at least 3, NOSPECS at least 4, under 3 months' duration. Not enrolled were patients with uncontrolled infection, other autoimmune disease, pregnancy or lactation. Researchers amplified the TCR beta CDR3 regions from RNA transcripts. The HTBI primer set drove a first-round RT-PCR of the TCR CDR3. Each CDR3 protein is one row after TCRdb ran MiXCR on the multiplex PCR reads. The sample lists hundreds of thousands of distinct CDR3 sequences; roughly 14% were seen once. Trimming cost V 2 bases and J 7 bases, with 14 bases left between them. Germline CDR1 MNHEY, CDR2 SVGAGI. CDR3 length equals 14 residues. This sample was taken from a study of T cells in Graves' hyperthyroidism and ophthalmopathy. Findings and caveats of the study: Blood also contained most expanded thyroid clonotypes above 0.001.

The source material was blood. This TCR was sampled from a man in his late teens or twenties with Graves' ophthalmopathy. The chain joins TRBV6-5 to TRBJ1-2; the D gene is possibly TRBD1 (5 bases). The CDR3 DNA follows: TGTGCCAGCAGTTACGCCCCAGGGCAGCCTGGCTACACCTTC. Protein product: CASSYAPGQPGYTF.